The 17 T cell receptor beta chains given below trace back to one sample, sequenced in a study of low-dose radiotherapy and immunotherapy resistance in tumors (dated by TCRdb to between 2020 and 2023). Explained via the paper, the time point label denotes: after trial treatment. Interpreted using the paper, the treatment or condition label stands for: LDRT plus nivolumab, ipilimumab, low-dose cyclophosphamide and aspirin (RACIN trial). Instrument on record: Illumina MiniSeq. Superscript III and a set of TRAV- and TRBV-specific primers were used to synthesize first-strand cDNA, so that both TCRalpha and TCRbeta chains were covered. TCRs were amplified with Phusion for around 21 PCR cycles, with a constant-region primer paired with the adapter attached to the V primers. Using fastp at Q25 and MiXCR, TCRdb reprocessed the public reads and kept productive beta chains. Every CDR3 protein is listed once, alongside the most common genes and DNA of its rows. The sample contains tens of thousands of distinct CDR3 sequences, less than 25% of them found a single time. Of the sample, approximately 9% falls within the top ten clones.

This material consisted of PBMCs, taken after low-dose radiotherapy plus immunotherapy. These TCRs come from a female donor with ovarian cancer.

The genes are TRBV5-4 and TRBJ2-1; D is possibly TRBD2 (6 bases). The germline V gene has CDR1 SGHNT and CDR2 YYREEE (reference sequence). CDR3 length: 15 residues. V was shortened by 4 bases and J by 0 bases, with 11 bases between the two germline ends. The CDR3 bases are TGTGCCAGCAGCCAGCGGGCCAGCTCCTACAATGAGCAGTTCTTC. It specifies CASSQRASSYNEQFF.

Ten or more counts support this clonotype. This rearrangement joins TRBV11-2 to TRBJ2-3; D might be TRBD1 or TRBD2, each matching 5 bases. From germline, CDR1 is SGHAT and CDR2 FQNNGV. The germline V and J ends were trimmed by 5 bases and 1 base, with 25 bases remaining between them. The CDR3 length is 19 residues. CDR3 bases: TGTGCCAGCAGCCCGCTGGGGGACCCTATTCGGGGAGGCACAGATACGCAGTATTTT. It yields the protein CASSPLGDPIRGGTDTQYF.

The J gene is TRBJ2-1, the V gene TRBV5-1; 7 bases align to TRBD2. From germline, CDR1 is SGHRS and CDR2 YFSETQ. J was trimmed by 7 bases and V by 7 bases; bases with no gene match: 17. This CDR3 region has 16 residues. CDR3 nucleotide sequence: TGCGCCAGCTCACGGTCGGGGGGATGGCTAGGGAATGAGCAGTTCTTC. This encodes CASSRSGGWLGNEQFF.

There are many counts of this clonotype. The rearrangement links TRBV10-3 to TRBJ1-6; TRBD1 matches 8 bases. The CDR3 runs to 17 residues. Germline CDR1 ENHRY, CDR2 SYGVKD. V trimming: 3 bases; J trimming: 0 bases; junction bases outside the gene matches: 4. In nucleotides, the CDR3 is TGTGCCATCAGTGAAGGGACAGGAATCTCCTATAATTCACCCCTCCACTTT. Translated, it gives CAISEGTGISYNSPLHF.

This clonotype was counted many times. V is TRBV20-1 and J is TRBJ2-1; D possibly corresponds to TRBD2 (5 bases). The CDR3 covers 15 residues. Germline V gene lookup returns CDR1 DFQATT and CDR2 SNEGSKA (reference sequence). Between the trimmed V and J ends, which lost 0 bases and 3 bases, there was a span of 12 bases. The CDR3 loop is CSARDLAGYYNEQFF. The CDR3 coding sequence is TGCAGTGCTAGAGATTTGGCGGGCTACTACAATGAGCAGTTCTTC.

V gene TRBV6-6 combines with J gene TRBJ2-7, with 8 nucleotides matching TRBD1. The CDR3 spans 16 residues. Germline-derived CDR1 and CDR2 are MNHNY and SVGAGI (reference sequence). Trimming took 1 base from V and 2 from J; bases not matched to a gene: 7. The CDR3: CASSYYRGVMAYEQYF. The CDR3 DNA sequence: TGTGCCAGCAGTTACTACAGGGGGGTAATGGCCTACGAGCAGTACTTC.

This CDR3 is CASRSHSGRTEAFF. For the CDR3, the DNA is TGTGCCAGCAGGAGTCACAGCGGAAGGACTGAAGCTTTCTTT. This chain uses TRBV28 with TRBJ1-1; D is unclear. Germline V lookup: CDR1 MDHEN, CDR2 SYDVKM. The ends were cut back, 6 bases at V and 5 bases at J, with 16 bases in the middle. This CDR3 has 14 residues.

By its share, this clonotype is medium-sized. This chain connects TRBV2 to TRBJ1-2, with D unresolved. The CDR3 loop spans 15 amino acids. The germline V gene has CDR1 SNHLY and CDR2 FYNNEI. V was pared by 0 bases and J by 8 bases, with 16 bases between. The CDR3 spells CASSEAIYRKGGYTF. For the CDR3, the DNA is TGTGCCAGCAGTGAAGCTATATATAGAAAGGGAGGCTACACCTTC. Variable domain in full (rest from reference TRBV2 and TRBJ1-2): EPEVTQTPSHQVTQMGQEVILRCVPISNHLYFYWYRQILGQKVEFLVSFYNNEISEKSEIFDDQFSVERPDGSNFTLKIRSTKLEDSAMYFCASSEAIYRKGGYTFGSGTRLTVV.

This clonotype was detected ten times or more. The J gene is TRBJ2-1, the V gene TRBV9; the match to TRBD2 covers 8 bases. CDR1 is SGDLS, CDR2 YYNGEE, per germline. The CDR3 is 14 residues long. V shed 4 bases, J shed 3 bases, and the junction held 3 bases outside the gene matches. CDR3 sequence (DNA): TGTGCCAGCAGCCAAGGGACTAGCTACAATGAGCAGTTCTTC. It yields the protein CASSQGTSYNEQFF.

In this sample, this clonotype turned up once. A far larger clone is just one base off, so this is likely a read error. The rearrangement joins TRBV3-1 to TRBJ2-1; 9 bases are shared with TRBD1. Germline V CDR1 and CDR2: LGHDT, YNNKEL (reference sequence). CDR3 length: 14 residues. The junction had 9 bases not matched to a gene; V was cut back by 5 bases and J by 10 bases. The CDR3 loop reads CASSAGQGFYEQFF. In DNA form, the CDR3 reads TGTGCCAGCAGCGCCGGACAGGGGTTCTACGAGCAGTTCTTC.

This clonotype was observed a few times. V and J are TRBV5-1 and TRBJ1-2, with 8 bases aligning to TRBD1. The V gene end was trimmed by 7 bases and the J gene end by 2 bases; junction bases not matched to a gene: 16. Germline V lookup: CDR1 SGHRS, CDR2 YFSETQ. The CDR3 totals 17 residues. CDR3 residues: CASRGTGEKRGNYGYTF. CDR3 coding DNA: TGCGCCAGCCGCGGGACAGGCGAAAAAAGAGGGAACTATGGCTACACCTTC.

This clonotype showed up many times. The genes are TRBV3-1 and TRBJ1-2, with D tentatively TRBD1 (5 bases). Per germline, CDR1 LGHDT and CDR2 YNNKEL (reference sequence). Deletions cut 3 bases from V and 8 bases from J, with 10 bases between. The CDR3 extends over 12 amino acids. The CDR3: CASSHGGRGYTF. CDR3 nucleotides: TGTGCCAGCAGCCATGGGGGTCGGGGCTACACCTTC.

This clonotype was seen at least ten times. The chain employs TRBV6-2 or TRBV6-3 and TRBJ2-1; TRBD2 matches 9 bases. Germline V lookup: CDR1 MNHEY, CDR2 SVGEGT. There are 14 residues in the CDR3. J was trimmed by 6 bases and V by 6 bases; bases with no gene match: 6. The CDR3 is CASRAPGLANEQFF. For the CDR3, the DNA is TGTGCCAGCAGAGCTCCGGGACTAGCCAATGAGCAGTTCTTC.

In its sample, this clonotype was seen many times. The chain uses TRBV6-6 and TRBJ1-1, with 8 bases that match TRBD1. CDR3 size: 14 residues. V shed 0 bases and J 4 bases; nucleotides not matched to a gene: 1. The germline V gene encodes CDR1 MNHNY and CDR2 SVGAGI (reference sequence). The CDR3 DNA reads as TGTGCCAGCAGTTACTCGGGACAGGCCACTGAAGCTTTCTTT. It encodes CASSYSGQATEAFF.

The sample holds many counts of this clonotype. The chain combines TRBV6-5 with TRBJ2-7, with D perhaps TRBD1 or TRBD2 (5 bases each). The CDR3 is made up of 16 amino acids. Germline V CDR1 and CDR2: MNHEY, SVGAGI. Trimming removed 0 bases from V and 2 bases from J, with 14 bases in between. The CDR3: CASSYSSGTQTYEQYF. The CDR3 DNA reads TGTGCCAGCAGTTACTCTAGTGGGACCCAAACCTACGAGCAGTACTTC.

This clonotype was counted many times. CDR3 in amino acids: CASSRQGTNQPQHF. The CDR3 nucleotides read TGTGCCAGCAGTCGCCAGGGAACGAATCAGCCCCAGCATTTT. The V gene is TRBV28, the J gene TRBJ1-5, with D tentatively TRBD1 (5 bases). Trimming left V 5 bases short and J 4 bases short, with 12 bases between. CDR3 length: 14 amino acids. CDR1 and CDR2 from the germline V gene are MDHEN and SYDVKM.

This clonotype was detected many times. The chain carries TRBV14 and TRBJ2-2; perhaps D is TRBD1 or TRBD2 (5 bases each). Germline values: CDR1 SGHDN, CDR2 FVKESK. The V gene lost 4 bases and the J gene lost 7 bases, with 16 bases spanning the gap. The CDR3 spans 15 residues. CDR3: CASSPGPGDLGELFF. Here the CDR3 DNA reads TGTGCCAGCAGCCCGGGACCTGGGGATCTCGGGGAGCTGTTTTTT. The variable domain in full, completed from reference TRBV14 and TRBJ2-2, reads EAGVTQFPSHSVIEKGQTVTLRCDPISGHDNLYWYRRVMGKEIKFLLHFVKESKQDESGMPNNRFLAERTGGTYSTLKVQPAELEDSGVYFCASSPGPGDLGELFFGEGSRLTVL.